These 9 T cell receptor beta chains were all obtained from the same sample, sequenced in a study of control samples from healthy donors and cancer patients. Some clones are missing from TCRdb's copy, which holds only in-frame ones; the method was immunoSEQ multiplex PCR. Recorded for this sample: about 210,000 clones. The material sequenced was blood. The receptors were gathered from a woman in her twenties or thirties in good health.

This chain connects TRBV5-1 to TRBJ2-5, with D perhaps being TRBD1 or TRBD2 (5 bases each). The V end lost 3 bases, the J end lost 3 bases, and 12 bases lay between the germline ends. CDR1 and CDR2 (germline): SGHRS, YFSETQ. This CDR3 has 14 residues. CDR3 protein: CASSSGTVEETQYF. The CDR3 bases are TGCGCCAGCAGCTCCGGGACGGTGGAAGAGACCCAGTACTTC.

DNA of the CDR3: TGTGCCAGCAGTGAATATTACTATGGCTACACCTTC. It specifies CASSEYYYGYTF. J is TRBJ1-2 and V is TRBV25-1; D is uncertain. The length of the CDR3 is 12 residues. Germline V gene sequence: CDR1 MGHDK, CDR2 SYGVNS. Trimming cost V 0 bases and J 3 bases, with 2 bases left between them.

V usage is TRBV19 and J usage is TRBJ2-3, with 8 bases lining up with TRBD1. Germline values: CDR1 LNHDA, CDR2 SQIVND (reference sequence). Unmatched junction bases numbered 8, after V lost 5 bases and J lost 4 bases. The CDR3 is 15 residues long. The CDR3 is CASSSGGAKPDTQYF. The CDR3 DNA follows: TGTGCCAGTAGTTCAGGGGGCGCGAAACCAGATACGCAGTATTTT.

The chain recombines TRBV9 with TRBJ1-1; 9 bases are shared with TRBD1. This CDR3 comprises 16 residues. Trimming removed 4 bases from V and 3 bases from J; junction bases left unmatched: 10. Germline V CDR1 and CDR2: SGDLS, YYNGEE. The CDR3 DNA sequence: TGTGCCAGCAGCTGGTATGGGACAGGGTTGGACACTGAAGCTTTCTTT. It translates to CASSWYGTGLDTEAFF.

The genes are TRBV28 and TRBJ2-1; tentatively, D is TRBD1 or TRBD2 (6 bases each). Trimming cost V 7 bases and J 2 bases, with 18 bases left between them. The CDR3 is 16 residues long. Germline CDR1 MDHEN, CDR2 SYDVKM. CDR3 in DNA: TGTGCCAGCAACATCTTTCGAGGGGGGACCTACAATGAGCAGTTCTTC. This translates into CASNIFRGGTYNEQFF.

The chain joins TRBV5-1 to TRBJ2-7; 12 nucleotides align to TRBD2. The CDR3 is 16 residues long. The germline CDR1 and CDR2 sequences are SGHRS and YFSETQ. J gave up 4 bases and V 4 bases, and 9 bases lay outside the gene matches. The CDR3 loop is CASSTSLAGGRYEQYF. In DNA, the CDR3 is TGCGCCAGCAGCACATCGCTAGCGGGGGGGAGGTACGAGCAGTACTTC.

V is TRBV11-3 and J is TRBJ1-1; D perhaps matches TRBD1 (6 bases). The CDR3 is made up of 13 amino acids. Trimming removed 3 bases from V and 3 bases from J, with 8 bases in between. CDR1 and CDR2 (germline): SGHNT, YENEEA. For the CDR3, the DNA is TGTGCCAGCAGCTTCGACAGGCACACTGAAGCTTTCTTT. Translation gives CASSFDRHTEAFF.

The chain links TRBV13 to TRBJ2-7; a possible D gene is TRBD2 (5 bases). Germline lookup yields CDR1 PRHDT and CDR2 FYEKMQ (reference sequence). V was clipped by 5 bases and J by 7 bases, with 12 bases between them. The CDR3 is made up of 12 amino acids. Here the CDR3 DNA reads TGTGCCAGCAGCCCCAGAGGGAGAGAGCAGTACTTC. Translated: CASSPRGREQYF.

V and J are TRBV7-2 and TRBJ1-1; D gene unclear. Looked up from germline, CDR1 is SGHTA and CDR2 is FQGNSA. V lost 1 base to trimming and J lost 1 base, with 7 bases between them. This CDR3 has 14 residues. This CDR3 reads CASSLGPRNTEAFF. CDR3 bases: TGTGCCAGCAGCTTAGGACCCAGGAACACTGAAGCTTTCTTT. Using reference TRBV7-2 and TRBJ1-1 for the parts outside the CDR3, the full variable domain is GAGVSQSPSNKVTEKGKDVELRCDPISGHTALYWYRQSLGQGLEFLIYFQGNSAPDKSGLPSDRFSAERTGGSVSTLTIQRTQQEDSAVYLCASSLGPRNTEAFFGQGTRLTVV.